The text below deals with one T cell receptor (beta chain). The antigen is unknown. The authors reverse transcribed all of the isolated RNA, so sequencing captured expressed TCRB transcripts. Some clones are missing from TCRdb's copy, which holds only in-frame ones; the method was immunoSEQ multiplex PCR. Of 120,000 to 150,000 clones listed, about 13% are singletons. V gave up 4 bases and J gave up 1 base, with 6 bases separating them. This CDR3 contains 12 residues. Germline V CDR1 and CDR2: GTSNPN, SVGIG (reference sequence). This record belongs to a study of beta chain features in type 1 diabetes. Overall study results and limits: Moderate but significant shortening of TCRB CDR3s was recorded in all four CD4+ subsets from Type 1 diabetes patients.

This sequence joins TRBV30 and TRBJ2-3, with D unclear. This receptor was obtained from a man aged 18-30 years with type 1 diabetes. The sample was central memory CD4+ T cells from blood. Here the CDR3 reads CAWTAGTDTQYF. The CDR3 nucleotides are TGTGCCTGGACCGCGGGCACAGATACGCAGTATTTT.